The present T cell receptor (beta chain) was sequenced within a study of blood T cell repertoires in COVID-19. In the study overall: From the United States, Italy and Spain came samples of acute and convalescent COVID-19. Sources were T cells, B-cell-depleted T cells, or PBMCs; the material itself was cDNA or gDNA.

As originally analysed: Quantification of nucleated cells was approximated via reference gene primer amplification. This table comes from immunoSEQ multiplex PCR, and its TCRdb copy is limited to in-frame clones, with some not included. V and J calls and clone size are as listed in that table; D and trimming were resolved from the DNA. The sample lists 200,000 to 250,000 clones, about nine tenths seen once, with over 4.5% in the top ten. This CDR3 is 15 amino acids long. From germline, CDR1 is LGHDT and CDR2 YNNKEL (reference sequence). The germline V and J ends were trimmed by 1 base and 7 bases, with 14 bases remaining between them.

This clonotype was obtained from a man at least 80 years old with acute or convalescent COVID-19. The J gene is TRBJ1-5, the V gene TRBV3-1 (or the pseudogene TRBV3-2); weak D call: TRBD1 (6 bases). The material sequenced was peripheral blood. The CDR3, as DNA: TGTGCCAGCAGCCAAGTGCCGGGGGGCCGACAGCCCCAGCATTTT. This encodes CASSQVPGGRQPQHF.